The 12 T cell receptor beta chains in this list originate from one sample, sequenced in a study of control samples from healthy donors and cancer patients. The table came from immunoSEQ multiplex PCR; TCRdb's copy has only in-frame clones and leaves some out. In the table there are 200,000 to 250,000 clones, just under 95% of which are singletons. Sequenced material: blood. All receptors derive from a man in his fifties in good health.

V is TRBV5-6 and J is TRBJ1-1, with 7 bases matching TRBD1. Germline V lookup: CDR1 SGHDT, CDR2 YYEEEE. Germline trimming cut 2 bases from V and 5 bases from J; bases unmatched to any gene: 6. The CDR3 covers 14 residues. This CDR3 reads CASSFDPGGTEAFF. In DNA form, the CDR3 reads TGTGCCAGCAGCTTTGACCCAGGGGGGACTGAAGCTTTCTTT.

CDR3 sequence reads: CASSQSRDRVPPWGYTF. The CDR3 DNA follows: TGTGCCAGCAGCCAAAGCCGGGACAGAGTCCCGCCCTGGGGCTACACCTTC. This chain joins TRBV3-1 (or the pseudogene TRBV3-2) and TRBJ1-2; the match to TRBD1 covers 7 bases. CDR1 is LGHDT, CDR2 YNNKEL, per germline (reference sequence). The CDR3 is 17 residues long. Trimming took 2 bases from V and 8 from J; bases not matched to a gene: 17.

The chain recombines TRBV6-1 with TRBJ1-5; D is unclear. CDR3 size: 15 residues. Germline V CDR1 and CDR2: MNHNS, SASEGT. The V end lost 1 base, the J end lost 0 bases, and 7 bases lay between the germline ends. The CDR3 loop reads CASSEGAVSNQPQHF. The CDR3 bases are TGTGCCAGCAGTGAAGGGGCAGTTAGCAATCAGCCCCAGCATTTT.

The CDR3 region has the DNA TGTGCCAGCAGCTTGACACTCAGCTCCTACAATGAGCAGTTCTTC. Translated, it gives CASSLTLSSYNEQFF. The chain employs TRBV5-4 and TRBJ2-1; D uncertain. The length of the CDR3 is 15 residues. Germline V CDR1 and CDR2: SGHNT, YYREEE (reference sequence). The V and J ends lost 1 base and 0 bases respectively, with 8 bases between them. Variable domain in full (rest from reference TRBV5-4 and TRBJ2-1): ETGVTQSPTHLIKTRGQQVTLRCSSQSGHNTVSWYQQALGQGPQFIFQYYREEENGRGNFPPRFSGLQFPNYSSELNVNALELDDSALYLCASSLTLSSYNEQFFGPGTRLTVL.

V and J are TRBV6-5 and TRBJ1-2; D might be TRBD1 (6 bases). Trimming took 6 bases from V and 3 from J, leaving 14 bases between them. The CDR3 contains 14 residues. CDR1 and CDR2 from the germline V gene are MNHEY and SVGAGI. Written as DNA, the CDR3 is TGTGCCAGCAGACCACAACAGGGTTACTATGGCTACACCTTC. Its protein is CASRPQQGYYGYTF.

CDR3 nucleotides: TGTGCCAGCAGTCAAGTGACAGTGAACACTGAAGCTTTCTTT. This codes for CASSQVTVNTEAFF. The rearrangement joins TRBV2 to TRBJ1-1, with a possible D match to TRBD1 (5 bases). The germline gives CDR1 SNHLY, CDR2 FYNNEI. This CDR3 is 14 amino acids long. V was clipped by 5 bases and J by 0 bases, with 10 bases between them.

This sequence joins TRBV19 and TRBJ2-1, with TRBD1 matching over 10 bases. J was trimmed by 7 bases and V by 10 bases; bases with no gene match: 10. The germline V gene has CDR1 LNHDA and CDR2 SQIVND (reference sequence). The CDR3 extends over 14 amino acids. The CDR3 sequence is CATSVGQGENEQFF. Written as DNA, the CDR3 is TGTGCCACTTCCGTAGGACAGGGGGAAAATGAGCAGTTCTTC.

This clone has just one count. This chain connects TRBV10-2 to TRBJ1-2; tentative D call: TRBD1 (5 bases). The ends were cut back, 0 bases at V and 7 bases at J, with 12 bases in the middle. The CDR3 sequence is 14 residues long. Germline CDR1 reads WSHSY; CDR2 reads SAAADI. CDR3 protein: CASSESGQGSGYTF. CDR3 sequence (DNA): TGCGCCAGCAGTGAGTCTGGGCAGGGTAGTGGCTACACCTTC.

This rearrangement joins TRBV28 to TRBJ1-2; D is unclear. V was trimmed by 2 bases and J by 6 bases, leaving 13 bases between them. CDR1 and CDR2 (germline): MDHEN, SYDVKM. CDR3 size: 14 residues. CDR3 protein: CASSLRSRWNGYTF. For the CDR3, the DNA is TGTGCCAGCAGTTTAAGGTCCCGCTGGAATGGCTACACCTTC.

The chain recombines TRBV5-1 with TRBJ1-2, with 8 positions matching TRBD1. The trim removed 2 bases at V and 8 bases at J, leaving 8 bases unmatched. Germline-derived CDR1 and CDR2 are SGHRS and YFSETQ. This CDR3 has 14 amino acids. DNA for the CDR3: TGCGCCAGCAGCTTAAAAGGACAGGGTGGAGGCTACACCTTC. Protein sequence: CASSLKGQGGGYTF.

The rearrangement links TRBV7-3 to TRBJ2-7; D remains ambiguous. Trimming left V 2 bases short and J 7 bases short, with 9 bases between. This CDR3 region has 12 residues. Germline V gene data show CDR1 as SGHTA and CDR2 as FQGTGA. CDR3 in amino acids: CASSLSGSEQYF. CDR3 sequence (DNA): TGTGCCAGCAGCTTATCCGGCAGTGAGCAGTACTTC.

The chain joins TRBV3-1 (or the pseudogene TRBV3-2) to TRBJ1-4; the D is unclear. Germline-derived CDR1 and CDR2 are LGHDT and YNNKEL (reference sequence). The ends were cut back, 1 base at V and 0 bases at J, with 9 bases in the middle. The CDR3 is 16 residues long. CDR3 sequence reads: CASSQGLPPTNEKLFF. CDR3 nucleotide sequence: TGTGCCAGCAGCCAAGGACTTCCCCCAACTAATGAAAAACTGTTTTTT.